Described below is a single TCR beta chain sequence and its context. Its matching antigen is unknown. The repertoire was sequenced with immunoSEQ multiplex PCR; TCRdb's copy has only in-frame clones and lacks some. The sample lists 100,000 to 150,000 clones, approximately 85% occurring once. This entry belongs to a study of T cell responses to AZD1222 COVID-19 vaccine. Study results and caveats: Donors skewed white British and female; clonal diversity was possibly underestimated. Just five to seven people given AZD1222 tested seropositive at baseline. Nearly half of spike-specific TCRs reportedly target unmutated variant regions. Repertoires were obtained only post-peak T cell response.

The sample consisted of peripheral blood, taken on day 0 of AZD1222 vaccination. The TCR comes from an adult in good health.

CDR3 nucleotide sequence: TGTGCCATCAAGGAACCTCCGGAGCAGTACTTC. Its protein product is CAIKEPPEQYF. This chain connects TRBV10-3 to TRBJ2-7, with D uncertain. Germline CDR1 reads ENHRY; CDR2 reads SYGVKD. V was clipped by 7 bases and J by 7 bases, with 11 bases between them. The CDR3 runs 11 residues.